The present entry profiles one TCR beta chain with its context. Assay used: immunoSEQ multiplex PCR; TCRdb lists only in-frame clones, some missing. This table has 95,000 to 110,000 clones, about four fifths appearing once. Germline V lookup: CDR1 MDHEN, CDR2 SYDVKM. The V end lost 8 bases, the J end lost 4 bases, and 12 bases lay between the germline ends. There are 13 residues in the CDR3. This sample stems from a study of blood T cell repertoires in COVID-19. The material sequenced was peripheral blood. The clonotype comes from a human donor in a cohort sampled during active COVID-19. The chain combines TRBV28 with TRBJ1-5; perhaps TRBD1 as D (5 bases). The CDR3 sequence: CASRGFGNQPQHF. The CDR3 DNA follows: TGTGCCAGCCGGGGGTTTGGTAATCAGCCCCAGCATTTT.